This T cell receptor (beta chain) was recovered during a study of T cell changes during pregnancy in multiple sclerosis. Libraries were prepared by immunoSEQ multiplex PCR; TCRdb keeps only in-frame clonotypes and omits some of them. The sample shows around 70,000 clones, roughly 92% of them seen only once. With 5 bases clipped from V and 3 bases from J, the junction kept 6 bases outside the gene matches. The CDR3 sequence is 14 residues long. Germline V gene sequence: CDR1 SGHKS, CDR2 YYEKEE (reference sequence). The clonotype comes from a female donor with multiple sclerosis, enrolled in a pregnancy study. This chain uses TRBV5-5 with TRBJ1-2, with 8 bases matching TRBD1. The sample here was peripheral blood, taken before pregnancy. CDR3: CASRPGGADYGYTF. The CDR3 nucleotides are TGTGCCAGCAGACCAGGGGGCGCGGACTATGGCTACACCTTC.